Listed here is a single T cell receptor beta chain. This clone has just one count. Its antigen specificity is not known. The input lacks base qualities; no much larger clone sits a single base away. This sample was included in a study of blood T cell repertoires in COVID-19 (dated by TCRdb to the early 2020s). Context from the whole study: Samples covering the acute and convalescent phases of COVID-19 were provided by collaborators in the United States, Italy and Spain. The material from the prospective study consisted of cDNA or gDNA derived from T cells, B-cell-depleted T cells, or PBMCs. Subjects who had been exposed to COVID-19, were actively infected with it, or had recovered from it provided the deeply sampled blood TCRbeta repertoires that made up the dataset. A freely available public database, intended as a resource for researchers studying the immune response to SARS-CoV-2, is where the repertoires were released. Samples came from the ongoing ImmuneRACE study (first 160 participants) plus 1,254 subjects from 6 global collaborators. Sample metadata almost always included a de-identified subject ID, COVID-19 status, age in years and sex. Where HLA class I and class II types were available, the types were taken from metadata supplied by the sample provider, not from assay-based typing.

Whole blood was collected in K2EDTA tubes by collaborating institutions according to the institutions' own protocols. For TCRbeta analysis, collaborators shipped samples as frozen whole blood, isolated PBMCs, or DNA extracted from either of those sample types. Sequences LNHNV (CDR1) and YYDKDF (CDR2) are obtained from the germline V gene (reference sequence). Germline trimming amounts to 0 bases on V and 4 bases on J, with 4 as the count of junction bases outside the gene matches. Measured from the cysteine to the phenylalanine, the CDR3 is 16 residues long. The CDR3 DNA has 48 bases and is translated from base 1. What the authors observed across the whole study: How much clinical and demographic metadata was included differed by source and by participant, and the metadata was provided uncurated.

The immunoSEQ Assay, a bias-controlled multiplex PCR, was used to amplify TCRbeta CDR3 regions from genomic DNA. On the study's bioinformatics: Nucleated cell counts per sample were estimated from amplification of reference gene primers within the assay. To quantify the absolute abundance of each unique TCRbeta CDR3 rearrangement, sequence reads were collapsed and filtered. For each sample, productive Simpson clonality was calculated as the square root of Simpson's diversity index across productive rearrangements. As stored in TCRdb, this immuneACCESS dataset retains in-frame rearrangements with V and J assigned. A fraction of the clones does not appear; measured against another copy, unresolved V genes explain less than half of the discrepancy, and the remainder lacks a known reason. V and J calls and clone size follow that table, whereas D and trimming were derived from the DNA. This sample gives tens of thousands of clones in total; approximately 80% of them show up just once. Together, the top ten hold about 12% of the sample.

The receptor's source is a man at least 80 years old with acute or convalescent COVID-19. The sample consisted of peripheral blood. The chain uses TRBV15 and TRBJ1-4; the central 8 bases match TRBD1. The nucleotide sequence reads TGTGCCACCAGCAGAGAGGCAGGGGGCCTTAATGAAAAACTGTTTTTT. The encoded protein is CATSREAGGLNEKLFF.